The clone carrying this TCR beta chain was observed at least ten times. The CDR3 end lies 3 residues beyond the end of the read and is filled in from the germline J gene. The method was immunoSEQ multiplex PCR; TCRdb's version includes in-frame clones alone and lacks a portion of them. The sample holds roughly 50,000 clones, and no clone turns up only once. This sample is part of a study of T cell clonality in common variable immunodeficiency. Germline V CDR1 and CDR2: SGHNT, YYREEE (reference sequence). The CDR3 is made up of 14 amino acids. The V gene lost 7 bases and the J gene lost 1 base, with 15 bases spanning the gap.

Sequencing was carried out using peripheral blood mononuclear cells. The clonotype comes from a person aged 18 to 75 in good health. The rearrangement joins TRBV5-4 to TRBJ2-7; D is ambiguous. The CDR3 sequence is CASAPLVGSYEQYF. Partial CDR3 DNA: TGTGCCAGCGCGCCCCTAGTGGGTTCCTACGAG.